This TCR beta chain comes out of a study of blood T cell repertoires in COVID-19. Study information: Sources were T cells, B-cell-depleted T cells, or PBMCs; the material itself was cDNA or gDNA.

In this sample, this clone turned up once. Under the authors' procedure: Amplifying reference gene primers gave estimates of nucleated cell counts. Measured with immunoSEQ multiplex PCR; TCRdb has only the in-frame clones, and not every one. That table gives V, J and clone size, and the DNA gave D and trimming. The data show 100,000 to 150,000 clones, about 83% seen once. V shed 1 base, J shed 0 bases, and the junction held 6 bases outside the gene matches. This CDR3 is 17 amino acids long. CDR1 and CDR2 from the germline V gene are SEHNR and FQNEAQ (reference sequence). The sequence derives from a woman in her 50s with acute or convalescent COVID-19. The J gene is TRBJ2-1, the V gene TRBV7-9; 7 nucleotides align to TRBD2. Sequenced: peripheral blood. The CDR3 sequence: CASSLVIRDYSYNEQFF. The CDR3 nucleotides read TGTGCCAGCAGCTTAGTGATTCGGGACTACTCCTACAATGAGCAGTTCTTC.